This T cell receptor (beta chain) stems from a study of T-cell reconstitution after alpha-beta-depleted transplantation in children. This CDR3 is built from 15 residues. The junction had 6 bases not matched to a gene; V was cut back by 5 bases and J by 7 bases. It was with unique molecular identifiers that the TCRbeta library was prepared. TCRdb ran MiXCR on the PCR reads and lists one entry per CDR3 protein. The table includes nearly 400,000 distinct CDR3 sequences, over 20% detected once. The receptor's source is a human donor who donated a stem cell graft to a child with acute myeloid leukemia. This specimen was PBMCs from the stem cell graft donor, taken from the stem cell graft. The V call is TRBV12-3 or TRBV12-4, the J call TRBJ2-2, with TRBD2 matching 11 bases. The CDR3 DNA reads as TGTGCCAGCAGTCTTAGCGGGAGGGAAGGCGGGGAGCTGTTTTTT. Residues: CASSLSGREGGELFF.